This T cell receptor (beta chain) was recovered during a study of response to subunit inactivated influenza vaccine. Each CDR3 protein is one row after TCRdb ran MiXCR on the RT-PCR reads. This sample has 500,000 or so distinct CDR3 sequences, with approximately 15% found just once. V lost 4 bases and J lost 0, with 13 bases in between. Germline values: CDR1 SQVTM, CDR2 ANQGSEA. This CDR3 comprises 15 residues. Study findings and constraints: The authors proposed limited new T cell recruitment per seasonal influenza vaccination.

As regards this clonotype: Its matching antigen is unknown.

This TCR came from a man between 45 and 75 years old who received an inactivated influenza vaccine. This sample comprised CD4+ T cells sorted from PBMCs, obtained 23 months after vaccination. The V gene is TRBV29-1, the J gene TRBJ1-5; no firm D call. The CDR3 loop reads CSVGEGFDSNQPQHF. The CDR3 DNA reads TGCAGCGTTGGGGAAGGATTCGATAGCAATCAGCCCCAGCATTTT.